This T cell receptor beta chain was sequenced in a study of Ad26.COV2.S vaccination and SARS-CoV-2 variants. Study-level background: Intramuscular Ad26.COV2.S doses were given once or twice, 56 days apart.

This sample's treatment: over 15 received Ad26.COV2.S at low or high dose, single or two shots; 5 received placebo; per-sample allocation not given. Sampling was performed 63 days after the first vaccine or placebo injection. Built on an Ad26 vector, the vaccine expressed Wuhan-strain SARS-CoV-2 spike. Points on this clone: Its antigen remains unknown.

General study points: Relative to placebo recipients, vaccine recipients exhibited elevated spike-specific TCR breadth. The analyses of TCR breadth and depth may have understated the size of total T cell responses.

Produced via immunoSEQ multiplex PCR; TCRdb's table is partial and in-frame only. The data contain 410,000 or so clones, 92% of them singletons. This TCR was sampled from a person aged 18 to 59 who received the Ad26.COV2.S COVID-19 vaccine or a placebo. The material sequenced was peripheral blood, taken in a trial of Ad26.COV2.S vaccine versus placebo.

The CDR3 region is CASGQGALNEQFF. CDR3 nucleotides: TGCGCCAGCGGACAGGGGGCGCTCAATGAGCAGTTCTTC. The V call is TRBV5-1, the J call TRBJ2-1; TRBD1 matches 11 bases. Trimming at V came to 7 bases and at J to 6 bases, leaving 3 bases not matched to a gene. The germline CDR1 and CDR2 sequences are SGHRS and YFSETQ. CDR3 length: 13 amino acids.